The clone carrying this TCR beta chain was seen many times. This sample is drawn from a study of human T cells and chemical hapten exposure. Study in general: How much TCR each sample yielded varied, mostly because pooled library volumes differed slightly.

Described time point: patch test 2, 6 weeks after DPC sensitization. Treatment noted: therapeutic diphenylcyclopropenone sensitization with weekly scalp DPC. The CDR3 runs to 19 residues. Looked up from germline, CDR1 is SGHAT and CDR2 is FQNNGV. The V end was cut by 2 bases, the J end by 2 bases, with 22 bases between. The study used a library that attached unique molecular identifiers to individual cDNA molecules. Authors' processing steps: Ranging from roughly 23,224 to 750,000, TCR counts per sample had a median value of around 100,000. A single record per CDR3 protein comes from TCRdb applying MiXCR to the RACE reads. The V and J calls were not made by the authors but by TCRdb's processing. The top ten clones hold around 1.5% of a sample with about 85,000 distinct CDR3 sequences, 11% of them seen once.

The J gene is TRBJ1-3, the V gene TRBV11-2; TRBD1 might be the D (5 bases). This clonotype was sampled from a man in his late teens or twenties with alopecia areata. Some clones in this sample may be carry-over from other donors' samples. Sequencing used whole blood, obtained in connection with sensitization to the hapten diphenylcyclopropenone (DPC). The CDR3 is CASSLRQLGFRAPGNTIYF. CDR3 in DNA: TGTGCCAGCAGCTTACGGCAGTTAGGATTCAGGGCTCCTGGAAACACCATATATTTT.